This T cell receptor (beta chain) was sequenced for a study of blood T cell repertoires in COVID-19. Study-level background: T cells, B-cell-depleted T cells, or PBMCs supplied cDNA or gDNA.

Here immunoSEQ multiplex PCR was the method, and the copy in TCRdb shows in-frame clones only, minus some. The profile shows fewer than 250,000 clones, approximately 83% of them singletons. Germline V gene sequence: CDR1 SEHNR, CDR2 FQNEAQ (reference sequence). This CDR3 comprises 15 residues. The trim removed 5 bases at V and 2 bases at J, leaving 7 bases unmatched. The sample comprised PBMCs or T cells enriched from blood (not recorded which). The chain joins TRBV7-9 to TRBJ2-3, with 7 bases identical to TRBD2. The clonotype was recovered from a woman aged 40 to 50 with acute COVID-19. CDR3 sequence: CASSQTSLNTDTQYF. In nucleotides, the CDR3 is TGTGCCAGCAGCCAGACTAGCTTGAACACAGATACGCAGTATTTT.